The T cell receptor beta chain described here comes from a study of monozygotic twins with inflammatory bowel disease. The CDR3 covers 17 residues. Germline CDR1 is SQVTM and CDR2 is ANQGSEA. TCRdb reprocessed the 5' RACE reads and keeps a single row for each CDR3 protein, giving no DNA. Its clone listing holds approximately 400,000 distinct CDR3 sequences. Sequenced input: blood. This sequence joins TRBV29-1 and TRBJ2-3; TCRdb picks TRBD1, but there is no DNA to check that call. The receptor comes from a human donor with ulcerative colitis or Crohn's disease, or a healthy co-twin of an affected twin (not recorded which). The CDR3 is CSVEKYGGTTQPDTQYF.